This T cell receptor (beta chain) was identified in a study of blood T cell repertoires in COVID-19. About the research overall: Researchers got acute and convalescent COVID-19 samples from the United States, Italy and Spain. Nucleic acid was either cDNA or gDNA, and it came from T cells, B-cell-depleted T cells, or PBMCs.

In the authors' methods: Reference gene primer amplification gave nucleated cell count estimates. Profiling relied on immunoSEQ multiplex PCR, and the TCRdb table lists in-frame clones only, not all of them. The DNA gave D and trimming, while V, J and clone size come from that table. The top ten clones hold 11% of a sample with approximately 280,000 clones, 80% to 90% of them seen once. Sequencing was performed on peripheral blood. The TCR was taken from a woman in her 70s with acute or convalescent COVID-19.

The CDR3 spells CASSLAPTRGAYTEAFF. The CDR3 bases are TGCGCCAGCAGCTTGGCCCCCACCCGGGGGGCCTACACTGAAGCTTTCTTT. J is TRBJ1-1 and V is TRBV5-1, with a possible D match to TRBD1 (6 bases). V was shortened by 0 bases and J by 3 bases, with 18 bases between the two germline ends. The CDR3 length is 17 residues. Germline V gives CDR1 SGHRS, CDR2 YFSETQ.